A single sample gave rise to the 28 T cell receptor beta chains below, sequenced in a study of blood T cell repertoires in COVID-19. The method was immunoSEQ multiplex PCR; TCRdb's version includes in-frame clones alone and lacks a portion of them. The sample lists about 400,000 clones, approximately 91% occurring once. Sequenced sample: PBMCs or T cells enriched from blood (not recorded which). Every receptor here comes from a woman in her thirties or forties with acute COVID-19.

The rearrangement joins TRBV5-1 to TRBJ2-7; D is unclear. The CDR3 sequence is 13 residues long. Trimming left V 0 bases short and J 4 bases short, with 8 bases between. CDR1 and CDR2 from the germline V gene are SGHRS and YFSETQ. The CDR3 reads CASSLVEAYEQYF. The CDR3, as DNA: TGCGCCAGCAGCTTGGTTGAAGCTTACGAGCAGTACTTC.

The chain has TRBV5-1 and TRBJ1-3; D call uncertain. V lost 0 bases, J lost 4 bases, and 11 bases lay in between. Per the germline V gene, CDR1 is SGHRS and CDR2 is YFSETQ. The CDR3 sequence is 15 residues long. The CDR3: CASSLDGTAGNTIYF. As DNA, the CDR3 is TGCGCCAGCAGCTTGGATGGAACAGCCGGAAACACCATATATTTT.

The rearrangement uses TRBV6-1 and TRBJ1-4; TRBD1 might be the D (5 bases). The CDR3 covers 16 residues. The germline gives CDR1 MNHNS, CDR2 SASEGT. V was trimmed by 1 base and J by 4 bases, leaving 13 bases between them. The CDR3 coding sequence is TGTGCCAGCAGTGAAGGTTGGGGGACTCTTAATGAAAAACTGTTTTTT. It specifies CASSEGWGTLNEKLFF.

V usage is TRBV23-1 and J usage is TRBJ2-6; 8 bases fit TRBD2. TRBV23-1 is an open reading frame whose function is uncertain. V was clipped by 0 bases and J by 1 base; unmatched bases: 8. The CDR3 has 19 residues. The CDR3: CASSQSGGASSSGANVLTF. The CDR3 DNA sequence: TGCGCCAGCAGTCAATCCGGGGGGGCCTCCTCTTCTGGGGCCAACGTCCTGACTTTC.

The rearrangement uses TRBV30 and TRBJ1-4, with 12 bases lining up with TRBD1. Trimming took 1 base from V and 6 from J; bases not matched to a gene: 6. This CDR3 has 16 amino acids. In germline, CDR1 is GTSNPN, CDR2 SVGIG (reference sequence). The CDR3 DNA sequence: TGTGCCTGGAGTGGGGGACAGGGGGCGCGATATGAAAAACTGTTTTTT. The encoded protein is CAWSGGQGARYEKLFF.

V is TRBV10-3 and J is TRBJ2-1; TRBD1 might be the D (5 bases). The CDR3 is made up of 12 amino acids. Germline V gene sequence: CDR1 ENHRY, CDR2 SYGVKD. V was pared by 0 bases and J by 9 bases, with 6 bases between. For the CDR3, the DNA is TGTGCCATCAGTGAGTCAACAGGTGAGCAGTTCTTC. Encoded protein: CAISESTGEQFF.

The chain joins TRBV19 to TRBJ1-1, with TRBD1 matching over 7 bases. CDR3 length equals 17 residues. J lost 1 base, V lost 3 bases, and 11 bases had no gene match. CDR1 is LNHDA, CDR2 SQIVND, per germline (reference sequence). The CDR3 spells CASSMAQGFYSNTEAFF. As DNA, the CDR3 is TGTGCCAGTAGTATGGCACAGGGGTTTTACTCGAACACTGAAGCTTTCTTT.

This clone was recorded only once. The chain recombines TRBV5-1 with TRBJ2-5; 7 bases are a match to TRBD2. Germline loops: CDR1 SGHRS, CDR2 YFSETQ. V dropped 0 bases and J dropped 4; count of bases not matched to a gene: 12. This CDR3 region has 17 residues. The CDR3 protein is CASSLAYGGTGRETQYF. DNA for the CDR3: TGCGCCAGCAGCTTGGCCTACGGGGGGACGGGTCGAGAGACCCAGTACTTC.

The chain couples TRBV5-1 to TRBJ2-2; TRBD1 aligns across 7 bases. The CDR3 consists of 15 residues. Trimming removed 1 base from V and 4 bases from J; junction bases left unmatched: 4. Germline CDR1 and CDR2: SGHRS and YFSETQ. CDR3: CASSLPQGITGELFF. The CDR3 DNA reads as TGCGCCAGCAGCTTGCCACAGGGGATCACCGGGGAGCTGTTTTTT.

The J gene is TRBJ1-2, the V gene TRBV18; 7 positions match TRBD1. The CDR3 is 15 residues long. The V segment lost 8 bases and the J segment 6 bases; nucleotides outside the gene matches: 15. The germline V gene has CDR1 KGHSH and CDR2 LQKENI. CDR3 sequence reads: CASTTSGTELHGYTF. The CDR3 DNA reads TGTGCCAGCACGACCTCCGGGACAGAACTCCATGGCTACACCTTC.

V is TRBV12-3 or TRBV12-4 and J is TRBJ2-7; tentative D call: TRBD1 (5 bases). The length of the CDR3 is 12 residues. V lost 5 bases and J 9 bases, leaving 14 bases between the germline ends. CDR3 region: CASSPSDRAQYF. The DNA for the CDR3 is TGTGCCAGCAGTCCCTCAGACAGAGCGCAGTACTTC.

This chain links TRBV3-1 (or the pseudogene TRBV3-2) with TRBJ2-5, with 10 bases identical to TRBD2. J gave up 5 bases and V 4 bases, and 7 bases lay outside the gene matches. CDR1 LGHDT and CDR2 YNNKEL come from the germline V gene (reference sequence). The CDR3 sequence is 15 residues long. The CDR3 nucleotides read TGTGCCAGCAGCCTGAGCGGGGGGGCCGGCGAGACCCAGTACTTC. Translation: CASSLSGGAGETQYF.

The V and J genes are TRBV5-1 and TRBJ2-6; D is undetermined. CDR1 is SGHRS and CDR2 is YFSETQ in the germline V gene. V was pared by 2 bases and J by 1 base, with 4 bases between. The CDR3 spans 14 residues. CDR3 region: CASSFNSGANVLTF. In DNA form, the CDR3 reads TGCGCCAGCAGCTTCAATTCTGGGGCCAACGTCCTGACTTTC. Looking up the rest from reference TRBV5-1 and TRBJ2-6 gives the full variable domain: KAGVTQTPRYLIKTRGQQVTLSCSPISGHRSVSWYQQTPGQGLQFLFEYFSETQRNKGNFPGRFSGRQFSNSRSEMNVSTLELGDSALYLCASSFNSGANVLTFGAGSRLTVL.

The chain has TRBV4-1 and TRBJ2-3; 8 nucleotides agree with TRBD2. Germline CDR1 reads MGHRA; CDR2 reads YSYEKL. The CDR3 loop spans 18 amino acids. The ends lost 0 bases at V and 2 bases at J; junction bases unmatched: 10. The CDR3 reads CASSQDPRGSGDTDTQYF. CDR3 coding DNA: TGCGCCAGCAGCCAAGATCCCCGGGGTAGCGGGGACACAGATACGCAGTATTTT.

This chain uses TRBV10-3 with TRBJ1-2, with 11 bases matching TRBD1. The junction had 9 bases not matched to a gene; V was cut back by 10 bases and J by 5 bases. The CDR3 is made up of 14 amino acids. CDR1 is ENHRY, CDR2 SYGVKD, per germline. The chain's CDR3 is CATSSGTGGYGYTF. For the CDR3, the DNA is TGTGCCACCTCTTCGGGGACAGGGGGGTATGGCTACACCTTC.

For the CDR3, the DNA is TGTGCCAGTAGTATTTCGTCTAGCGGCGGGAATGAGCAGTTCTTC. This codes for CASSISSSGGNEQFF. This chain connects TRBV19 to TRBJ2-1, with TRBD2 matching 7 bases. Germline lookup yields CDR1 LNHDA and CDR2 SQIVND (reference sequence). The CDR3 sequence is 15 residues long. Trimming took 3 bases from V and 7 from J; bases not matched to a gene: 9.

The chain couples TRBV7-8 to TRBJ1-1; 7 bases line up with TRBD1. The CDR3 runs to 14 residues. V gave up 6 bases and J gave up 1 base; unmatched junction bases: 5. Germline loops: CDR1 SGHVS, CDR2 FQNEAQ. CDR3 nucleotides: TGTGCCAGCAGTGTTAGGACAGGGAACACTGAAGCTTTCTTT. It specifies CASSVRTGNTEAFF.

V is TRBV28 and J is TRBJ2-7, with TRBD1 matching over 10 bases. J gave up 2 bases and V 4 bases, and 5 bases lay outside the gene matches. Germline V gene lookup returns CDR1 MDHEN and CDR2 SYDVKM. This CDR3 comprises 15 residues. The CDR3 here is CASSSAGTGAYEQYF. The CDR3 DNA sequence: TGTGCCAGCAGTTCCGCCGGGACAGGGGCCTACGAGCAGTACTTC. Combining the CDR3 with reference TRBV28 and TRBJ2-7 gives the whole variable domain DVKVTQSSRYLVKRTGEKVFLECVQDMDHENMFWYRQDPGLGLRLIYFSYDVKMKEKGDIPEGYSVSREKKERFSLILESASTNQTSMYLCASSSAGTGAYEQYFGPGTRLTVT.

The chain carries TRBV4-1 and TRBJ2-3, with D tentatively TRBD2 (5 bases). Germline CDR1 is MGHRA and CDR2 is YSYEKL. Trimming stripped 1 base from V and 6 bases from J, with 5 bases between. This CDR3 has 12 amino acids. The CDR3 DNA follows: TGCGCCAGCAGCCAAGGAGGGGATACGCAGTATTTT. Protein product: CASSQGGDTQYF.

V and J are TRBV9 and TRBJ2-7; 8 bases fit TRBD1. Per germline, CDR1 SGDLS and CDR2 YYNGEE. The CDR3 totals 15 residues. V was pared by 4 bases and J by 2 bases, with 8 bases of the junction left unmatched. CDR3 sequence reads: CASSPTGGSTYEQYF. The CDR3, as DNA: TGTGCCAGCAGCCCTACAGGGGGATCTACCTACGAGCAGTACTTC.

This clone has only a few counts. V is TRBV27 and J is TRBJ2-1, with a tentative D call TRBD2 (5 bases). V lost 2 bases to trimming and J lost 4 bases, with 12 bases between them. CDR1 MNHEY and CDR2 SMNVEV come from the germline V gene (reference sequence). The CDR3 length is 15 residues. CDR3 in DNA: TGTGCCAGCAGTTTAGCGGGTACTTTTTACAATGAGCAGTTCTTC. Amino acid sequence: CASSLAGTFYNEQFF.

The chain has TRBV2 and TRBJ1-1; tentative D call: TRBD1 (6 bases). Germline V gives CDR1 SNHLY, CDR2 FYNNEI. The CDR3 runs 14 residues. The ends were cut back, 4 bases at V and 2 bases at J, with 11 bases in the middle. CDR3 DNA sequence: TGTGCCAGCAGTGCGTTGGGGGCCAACACTGAAGCTTTCTTT. This encodes CASSALGANTEAFF.

The J gene is TRBJ1-2, the V gene TRBV5-6, with 7 bases identical to TRBD1. J lost 7 bases, V lost 2 bases, and 11 bases had no gene match. CDR3 size: 15 residues. From germline, CDR1 is SGHDT and CDR2 YYEEEE. This CDR3 reads CASSFWPEGASGYTF. As DNA, the CDR3 is TGTGCCAGCAGCTTTTGGCCGGAGGGGGCGAGTGGCTACACCTTC.

The chain couples TRBV21-1 to TRBJ1-6. TRBV21-1 is tagged as a pseudogene. There are 16 residues in the CDR3. This CDR3 is CASSKWGGPTNSPLHF. For the CDR3, the DNA is TGTGCCAGCAGCAAATGGGGAGGGCCCACGAATTCACCCCTCCACTTT.

The CDR3 region is CASSRQTSGGYQETQYF. The CDR3 coding sequence is TGCGCCAGCAGCCGACAGACTAGCGGGGGGTATCAAGAGACCCAGTACTTC. The rearrangement links TRBV4-1 to TRBJ2-5; 13 positions match TRBD2. Germline CDR1 and CDR2: MGHRA and YSYEKL. The CDR3 loop spans 17 amino acids. The V segment lost 4 bases and the J segment 2 bases; nucleotides outside the gene matches: 7.

The chain carries TRBV11-2 and TRBJ2-7; TRBD2 aligns across 7 bases. Germline-derived CDR1 and CDR2 are SGHAT and FQNNGV. This CDR3 contains 15 residues. J was trimmed by 4 bases and V by 5 bases; bases with no gene match: 11. DNA for the CDR3: TGTGCCAGCAGCCCTCGGTTGGAGCGGGGTTACGAGCAGTACTTC. Translated: CASSPRLERGYEQYF.

The chain links TRBV7-7 to TRBJ2-5; TRBD2 aligns across 12 bases. CDR1 is SSHAT and CDR2 is FNYEAQ in the germline V gene (reference sequence). J lost 3 bases, V lost 3 bases, and 5 bases had no gene match. This CDR3 comprises 16 residues. This CDR3 is CASSFGLAGNEETQYF. The CDR3 bases are TGTGCCAGCAGCTTCGGACTAGCGGGAAACGAAGAGACCCAGTACTTC.

V gene TRBV24-1 combines with J gene TRBJ1-1; TRBD1 matches at 9 bases. The CDR3 is 13 amino acids. CDR1 is KGHDR and CDR2 is SFDVKD in the germline V gene. With V trimmed by 7 bases and J by 1 base, 0 bases remained unmatched. CDR3 DNA: TGTGCCACCAGACAGGGGGCGAACACTGAAGCTTTCTTT. Translating it yields CATRQGANTEAFF.